Listed below are T cell receptor beta chains from one sample, sequenced in a study of blood T cell repertoires in COVID-19. Generated by immunoSEQ multiplex PCR, the TCRdb table keeps only in-frame clones and is missing some. Of under 150,000 clones listed, approximately 82% were seen once; the top ten hold 8% to 10%. The sequencing input was peripheral blood. Every receptor here comes from a man aged 35 to 55 with active or convalescent COVID-19. The CDR3 runs from the conserved cysteine through the conserved F or W. The order of the fields is clone size, D gene, V gene, J gene, CDR3 protein, CDR3 DNA. The D gene is left open where the match is weak. Size tells how often a clone was seen (once, few, many) or the class of an expanded clone, and some rows leave it out.

abundance: -
d_gene: -
v_gene: TRBV5-1
j_gene: TRBJ2-3
CDR3aa: CASSLDWGRGTDTQYF
CDR3nt: TGCGCCAGCAGCTTGGATTGGGGGCGCGGCACAGATACGCAGTATTTT

abundance: -
d_gene: TRBD2
v_gene: TRBV29-1
j_gene: TRBJ2-5
CDR3aa: CSVTSDMGTQYF
CDR3nt: TGCAGCGTGACTAGCGACATGGGGACCCAGTACTTC

abundance: -
d_gene: -
v_gene: TRBV12-3/TRBV12-4
j_gene: TRBJ2-5
CDR3aa: CASSLVQETQYF
CDR3nt: TGTGCCAGCAGTTTAGTACAAGAGACCCAGTACTTC

abundance: few
d_gene: TRBD2
v_gene: TRBV18
j_gene: TRBJ2-7
CDR3aa: CASSQRGNEQYF
CDR3nt: TGTGCCAGCTCTCAGCGGGGGAACGAGCAGTACTTC

abundance: -
d_gene: -
v_gene: TRBV29-1
j_gene: TRBJ1-2
CDR3aa: CSVVGRVGGYTF
CDR3nt: TGCAGCGTTGTTGGGCGGGTTGGAGGCTACACCTTC

abundance: -
d_gene: -
v_gene: TRBV5-1
j_gene: TRBJ2-7
CDR3aa: CASSREAQSLSSYEQYF
CDR3nt: TGCGCCAGCAGCCGAGAAGCGCAGTCTCTAAGCTCCTACGAGCAGTACTTC

abundance: -
d_gene: TRBD2
v_gene: TRBV19
j_gene: TRBJ2-3
CDR3aa: CASRGLAGLTDTQYF
CDR3nt: TGTGCCAGTAGAGGGCTAGCGGGGCTCACAGATACGCAGTATTTT

abundance: few
d_gene: -
v_gene: TRBV27
j_gene: TRBJ1-6
CDR3aa: CASGFWTENSPLHF
CDR3nt: TGTGCCAGCGGATTTTGGACAGAAAATTCACCCCTCCACTTT

abundance: -
d_gene: -
v_gene: TRBV5-1
j_gene: TRBJ2-1
CDR3aa: CASSPRGLGGGPTNNEQFF
CDR3nt: TGCGCCAGCAGCCCCCGCGGACTCGGCGGGGGCCCAACCAACAATGAGCAGTTCTTC

abundance: -
d_gene: TRBD1
v_gene: TRBV4-1
j_gene: TRBJ2-2
CDR3aa: CASSLQSTRDRNTGELFF
CDR3nt: TGCGCCAGCAGCCTCCAGAGCACCCGGGACAGAAACACCGGGGAGCTGTTTTTT

abundance: -
d_gene: -
v_gene: TRBV12-3/TRBV12-4
j_gene: TRBJ1-4
CDR3aa: CASSSSQTAKLFF
CDR3nt: TGTGCCAGCAGTTCCTCCCAGACTGCAAAACTGTTTTTT

abundance: -
d_gene: -
v_gene: TRBV3-1/TRBV3-2
j_gene: TRBJ2-5
CDR3aa: CASSQESNSQETQYF
CDR3nt: TGTGCCAGCAGCCAAGAATCAAACAGCCAAGAGACCCAGTACTTC

abundance: -
d_gene: TRBD1
v_gene: TRBV11-2
j_gene: TRBJ1-1
CDR3aa: CASSFKTGGYTEAFF
CDR3nt: TGTGCCAGCAGCTTTAAAACAGGGGGGTACACTGAAGCTTTCTTT

abundance: -
d_gene: -
v_gene: TRBV5-1
j_gene: TRBJ1-1
CDR3aa: CASSLTGLNTEAFF
CDR3nt: TGCGCCAGCAGCTTGACAGGGCTGAACACTGAAGCTTTCTTT

abundance: -
d_gene: TRBD2
v_gene: TRBV10-3
j_gene: TRBJ2-1
CDR3aa: CAIGSGGLDNEQFF
CDR3nt: TGTGCCATCGGGTCGGGGGGGCTCGACAATGAGCAGTTCTTC

abundance: once
d_gene: TRBD1
v_gene: TRBV6-1
j_gene: TRBJ1-1
CDR3aa: CASSDRGHTEAFF
CDR3nt: TGTGCCAGCAGTGACAGGGGGCACACTGAAGCTTTCTTT

abundance: -
d_gene: -
v_gene: TRBV10-3
j_gene: TRBJ1-1
CDR3aa: CAISGGGEDHTEAFF
CDR3nt: TGTGCCATCAGTGGTGGGGGGGAGGATCACACTGAAGCTTTCTTT

abundance: -
d_gene: TRBD1
v_gene: TRBV5-1
j_gene: TRBJ2-1
CDR3aa: CASRGQGAPGDEQFF
CDR3nt: TGCGCCAGCAGGGGACAGGGGGCGCCTGGGGATGAGCAGTTCTTC

abundance: once
d_gene: -
v_gene: TRBV5-1
j_gene: TRBJ2-4
CDR3aa: CASSPLGGANIQYF
CDR3nt: TGCGCCAGCAGCCCCTTGGGGGGGGCAAACATTCAGTACTTC

abundance: -
d_gene: -
v_gene: TRBV7-2
j_gene: TRBJ1-5
CDR3aa: CASSLRRGADQPQHF
CDR3nt: TGTGCCAGCAGCTTAAGGCGGGGAGCCGATCAGCCCCAGCATTTT

abundance: -
d_gene: -
v_gene: TRBV7-8
j_gene: TRBJ1-1
CDR3aa: CASSLGGLQGVTEAFF
CDR3nt: TGTGCCAGCAGCTTAGGGGGGCTACAGGGTGTCACTGAAGCTTTCTTT

abundance: -
d_gene: TRBD2
v_gene: TRBV30
j_gene: TRBJ2-5
CDR3aa: CAWSDGRVRETQYF
CDR3nt: TGTGCCTGGAGTGATGGGAGGGTACGGGAGACCCAGTACTTC

abundance: -
d_gene: TRBD2
v_gene: TRBV4-3
j_gene: TRBJ2-3
CDR3aa: CASSQTSGGAKDTQYF
CDR3nt: TGCGCCAGCAGCCAGACGAGCGGGGGGGCGAAAGATACGCAGTATTTT

abundance: -
d_gene: -
v_gene: TRBV27
j_gene: TRBJ1-5
CDR3aa: CASRPLGAGNQPQHF
CDR3nt: TGTGCCAGCCGCCCACTGGGGGCCGGCAATCAGCCCCAGCATTTT

abundance: -
d_gene: -
v_gene: TRBV2
j_gene: TRBJ2-7
CDR3aa: CASSDSGGAYEQYF
CDR3nt: TGTGCCAGCAGTGACTCGGGGGGCGCCTACGAGCAGTACTTC

abundance: -
d_gene: TRBD2
v_gene: TRBV28
j_gene: TRBJ2-1
CDR3aa: CASSPGLASYNEQFF
CDR3nt: TGTGCCAGCAGTCCGGGACTAGCATCCTACAATGAGCAGTTCTTC

abundance: -
d_gene: -
v_gene: TRBV10-3
j_gene: TRBJ1-3
CDR3aa: CAITGERVGRNTIYF
CDR3nt: TGTGCCATCACGGGCGAAAGGGTCGGGAGAAACACCATATATTTT

abundance: few
d_gene: -
v_gene: TRBV5-6
j_gene: TRBJ1-5
CDR3aa: CASSLWGVGNQPQHF
CDR3nt: TGTGCCAGCAGCTTGTGGGGGGTTGGCAATCAGCCCCAGCATTTT

abundance: -
d_gene: TRBD1
v_gene: TRBV10-2
j_gene: TRBJ1-4
CDR3aa: CASSRDSSYEKLFF
CDR3nt: TGCGCCAGCTCCCGGGACAGTTCTTATGAAAAACTGTTTTTT

abundance: -
d_gene: -
v_gene: TRBV7-3
j_gene: TRBJ2-3
CDR3aa: CASSFYGGGTDTQYF
CDR3nt: TGTGCCAGCAGCTTTTACGGGGGAGGCACAGATACGCAGTATTTT

abundance: -
d_gene: -
v_gene: TRBV10-3
j_gene: TRBJ2-3
CDR3aa: CAINAGLLTGTDTQYF
CDR3nt: TGTGCCATCAACGCAGGACTGCTTACTGGCACAGATACGCAGTATTTT

abundance: -
d_gene: TRBD1
v_gene: TRBV7-2
j_gene: TRBJ2-2
CDR3aa: CASTPPGGMTGELFF
CDR3nt: TGTGCCAGCACCCCCCCAGGGGGCATGACCGGGGAGCTGTTTTTT

abundance: -
d_gene: -
v_gene: TRBV3-1/TRBV3-2
j_gene: TRBJ2-3
CDR3aa: CASSQGRQASTDTQYF
CDR3nt: TGTGCCAGCAGCCAAGGGAGACAGGCTAGCACAGATACGCAGTATTTT

abundance: once
d_gene: -
v_gene: TRBV6-2/TRBV6-3
j_gene: TRBJ1-2
CDR3aa: CASSFQDLIGCTF
CDR3nt: TGTGCCAGCAGTTTCCAGGATTTAATTGGCTGCACCTTC

abundance: -
d_gene: -
v_gene: TRBV19
j_gene: TRBJ2-7
CDR3aa: CASSIVAGAYEQYF
CDR3nt: TGTGCCAGTAGTATAGTTGCAGGCGCTTATGAGCAGTACTTC

abundance: -
d_gene: TRBD1
v_gene: TRBV10-3
j_gene: TRBJ2-3
CDR3aa: CASRRDRGTDTQYF
CDR3nt: TGTGCCAGCAGAAGGGACAGGGGCACAGATACGCAGTATTTT

abundance: -
d_gene: -
v_gene: TRBV6-2/TRBV6-3
j_gene: TRBJ2-5
CDR3aa: CASSPLARETQYF
CDR3nt: TGTGCCAGCAGCCCGTTAGCGCGAGAGACCCAGTACTTC

abundance: -
d_gene: TRBD2
v_gene: TRBV6-4
j_gene: TRBJ2-3
CDR3aa: CASSDSSGGADTQYF
CDR3nt: TGTGCCAGCAGTGACTCTAGCGGGGGGGCAGATACGCAGTATTTT

abundance: -
d_gene: TRBD2
v_gene: TRBV7-9
j_gene: TRBJ2-7
CDR3aa: CASSLASGVKEQYF
CDR3nt: TGTGCCAGCAGCTTAGCTAGCGGGGTAAAAGAGCAGTACTTC

abundance: -
d_gene: TRBD1
v_gene: TRBV14
j_gene: TRBJ2-3
CDR3aa: CASSPYTGVGSDTQYF
CDR3nt: TGTGCCAGCAGCCCTTACACAGGGGTAGGATCAGATACGCAGTATTTT

abundance: -
d_gene: -
v_gene: TRBV5-1
j_gene: TRBJ1-1
CDR3aa: CASSLTEGVNTEAFF
CDR3nt: TGCGCCAGCAGCTTGACGGAAGGGGTGAACACTGAAGCTTTCTTT

abundance: few
d_gene: TRBD1
v_gene: TRBV25-1
j_gene: TRBJ1-2
CDR3aa: CASSDPTGTGTGYTF
CDR3nt: TGTGCCAGCAGTGACCCCACCGGGACAGGGACTGGCTACACCTTC

abundance: -
d_gene: TRBD2
v_gene: TRBV5-4
j_gene: TRBJ2-2
CDR3aa: CASSPPGGAFPGELFF
CDR3nt: TGTGCCAGCAGCCCACCGGGGGGGGCTTTCCCCGGGGAGCTGTTTTTT

abundance: -
d_gene: TRBD2
v_gene: TRBV2
j_gene: TRBJ2-7
CDR3aa: CASSGLAGIYEQYF
CDR3nt: TGTGCCAGCAGTGGACTAGCGGGGATTTACGAGCAGTACTTC

abundance: -
d_gene: TRBD1
v_gene: TRBV3-1/TRBV3-2
j_gene: TRBJ2-7
CDR3aa: CASSHRTGHDEQYF
CDR3nt: TGTGCCAGCAGCCACCGGACAGGGCACGACGAGCAGTACTTC

abundance: -
d_gene: TRBD2
v_gene: TRBV2
j_gene: TRBJ2-5
CDR3aa: CASSGLAGGQETQYF
CDR3nt: TGTGCCAGCAGTGGCCTAGCGGGGGGGCAAGAGACCCAGTACTTC

abundance: -
d_gene: -
v_gene: TRBV7-2
j_gene: TRBJ2-4
CDR3aa: CASTLDTGQNIQYF
CDR3nt: TGTGCCAGCACCTTAGACACAGGTCAAAACATTCAGTACTTC

abundance: -
d_gene: -
v_gene: TRBV5-6
j_gene: TRBJ2-7
CDR3aa: CASSLASTGYEQYF
CDR3nt: TGTGCCAGCAGCTTGGCCTCGACAGGCTACGAGCAGTACTTC

abundance: -
d_gene: -
v_gene: TRBV2
j_gene: TRBJ1-5
CDR3aa: CASSERQSNQPQHF
CDR3nt: TGTGCCAGCAGTGAACGTCAGAGCAATCAGCCCCAGCATTTT

abundance: -
d_gene: -
v_gene: TRBV28
j_gene: TRBJ2-7
CDR3aa: CASSFEGSNEQYF
CDR3nt: TGTGCCAGCAGTTTTGAGGGATCCAACGAGCAGTACTTC

abundance: -
d_gene: TRBD1
v_gene: TRBV5-1
j_gene: TRBJ1-1
CDR3aa: CASSLTGGTEAFF
CDR3nt: TGCGCCAGCAGCTTGACAGGGGGCACTGAAGCTTTCTTT

abundance: -
d_gene: TRBD1
v_gene: TRBV7-2
j_gene: TRBJ1-2
CDR3aa: CASSFTGTVYGYTF
CDR3nt: TGTGCCAGCAGCTTCACCGGGACAGTCTATGGCTACACCTTC

abundance: -
d_gene: TRBD2
v_gene: TRBV11-3
j_gene: TRBJ2-3
CDR3aa: CASSSELAGADTQYF
CDR3nt: TGTGCCAGCAGCTCCGAACTAGCGGGTGCAGATACGCAGTATTTT

abundance: -
d_gene: -
v_gene: TRBV27
j_gene: TRBJ2-2
CDR3aa: CASSLSLNTGELFF
CDR3nt: TGTGCCAGCAGTTTATCCCTCAACACCGGGGAGCTGTTTTTT

abundance: -
d_gene: -
v_gene: TRBV19
j_gene: TRBJ1-4
CDR3aa: CASTRGATNEKLFF
CDR3nt: TGTGCCAGTACCCGCGGGGCAACTAATGAAAAACTGTTTTTT

abundance: once
d_gene: TRBD1
v_gene: TRBV16
j_gene: TRBJ1-2
CDR3aa: CASSRPTRGQANNYGYTF
CDR3nt: TGTGCCAGCAGCCGCCCGACCCGGGGACAGGCAAATAACTATGGCTACACCTTC

abundance: -
d_gene: -
v_gene: TRBV3-1/TRBV3-2
j_gene: TRBJ1-5
CDR3aa: CASSHSTEMKPQHF
CDR3nt: TGTGCCAGCAGCCACTCCACAGAGATGAAGCCCCAGCATTTT